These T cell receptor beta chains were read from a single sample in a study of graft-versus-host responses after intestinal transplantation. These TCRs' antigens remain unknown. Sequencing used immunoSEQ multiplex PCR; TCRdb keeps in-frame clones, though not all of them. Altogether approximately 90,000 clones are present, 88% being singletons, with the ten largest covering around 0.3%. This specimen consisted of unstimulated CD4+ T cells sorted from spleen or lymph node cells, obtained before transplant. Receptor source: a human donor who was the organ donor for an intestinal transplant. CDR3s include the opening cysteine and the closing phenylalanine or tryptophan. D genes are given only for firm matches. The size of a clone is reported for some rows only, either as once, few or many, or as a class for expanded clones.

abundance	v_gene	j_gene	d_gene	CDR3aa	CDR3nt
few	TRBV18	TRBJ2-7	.	CASSPPGGYEQYF	TGTGCCAGCTCACCACCAGGGGGCTACGAGCAGTACTTC
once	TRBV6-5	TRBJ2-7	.	CASIKGKKYEQYF	TGTGCCAGCATCAAGGGGAAAAAATACGAGCAGTACTTC
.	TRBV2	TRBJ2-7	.	CASRSGTGAYEQYF	TGTGCCAGCAGGTCCGGGACGGGGGCCTACGAGCAGTACTTC
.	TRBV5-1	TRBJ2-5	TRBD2	CASSLGSGADGTQYF	TGCGCCAGCAGCTTGGGGAGCGGGGCGGACGGGACCCAGTACTTC
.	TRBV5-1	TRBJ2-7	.	CASRGGGILAEQYF	TGCGCCAGCAGGGGTGGGGGGATCCTTGCCGAGCAGTACTTC
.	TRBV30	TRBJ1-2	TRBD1	CAWSGVRTGVGRHGYTF	TGTGCCTGGAGTGGGGTCCGAACAGGGGTCGGGCGGCATGGCTACACCTTC
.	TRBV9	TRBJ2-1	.	CASAQSGSWNEQFF	TGTGCCAGCGCGCAGAGCGGGTCCTGGAATGAGCAGTTCTTC
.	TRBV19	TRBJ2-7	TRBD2	CASSPLAGPYEQYF	TGTGCCAGTAGTCCCCTAGCGGGGCCCTACGAGCAGTACTTC
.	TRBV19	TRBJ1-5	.	CASSITHSGNQPQHF	TGTGCCAGTAGTATCACTCACAGTGGCAATCAGCCCCAGCATTTT
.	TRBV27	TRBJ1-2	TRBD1	CASSSRRGHGYGYTF	TGTGCCAGCAGTTCGAGAAGGGGGCATGGCTATGGCTACACCTTC
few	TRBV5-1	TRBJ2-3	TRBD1	CASRPTGASTDTQYF	TGCGCCAGCAGGCCGACAGGGGCTAGCACAGATACGCAGTATTTT
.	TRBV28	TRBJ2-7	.	CASQRYGAVYEQYF	TGTGCCAGCCAGCGATATGGGGCTGTCTACGAGCAGTACTTC
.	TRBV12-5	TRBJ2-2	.	CASGLGLGGELFF	TGTGCTAGTGGTTTGGGACTAGGCGGGGAGCTGTTTTTT
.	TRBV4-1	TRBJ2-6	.	CASSPPGAGANVLTF	TGCGCCAGCAGCCCCCCCGGGGCTGGGGCCAACGTCCTGACTTTC
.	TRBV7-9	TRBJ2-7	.	CASSLMDEQYF	TGTGCCAGCAGTCTAATGGACGAGCAGTACTTC
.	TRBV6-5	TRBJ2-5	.	CASRELARETQYF	TGTGCCAGCAGGGAACTAGCTAGAGAGACCCAGTACTTC
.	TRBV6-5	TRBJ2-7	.	CASSDRGVTYEQYF	TGTGCCAGCAGTGATCGCGGGGTAACCTACGAGCAGTACTTC
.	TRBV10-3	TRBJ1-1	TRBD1	CAISESTGVGAEAFF	TGTGCCATCAGTGAGTCGACAGGGGTAGGAGCTGAAGCTTTCTTT
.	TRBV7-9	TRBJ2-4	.	CASSPPPIQYF	TGTGCCAGCAGTCCCCCTCCCATTCAGTACTTC
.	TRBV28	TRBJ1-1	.	CASSLPVLTEAFF	TGTGCCAGCAGTCTCCCAGTGCTCACTGAAGCTTTCTTT
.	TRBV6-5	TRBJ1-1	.	CASSWSGQTYTEAFF	TGTGCCAGCAGTTGGTCCGGACAGACTTACACTGAAGCTTTCTTT
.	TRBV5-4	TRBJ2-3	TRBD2	CASSPRTSGGWTDTQYF	TGTGCCAGCAGCCCTAGGACTAGCGGGGGGTGGACAGATACGCAGTATTTT
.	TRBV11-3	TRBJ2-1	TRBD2	CASSLRLAGGNEQFF	TGTGCCAGCAGCTTAAGACTAGCGGGGGGGAATGAGCAGTTCTTC
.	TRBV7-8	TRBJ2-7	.	CASSLDPRVPYEQYF	TGTGCCAGCAGCTTAGACCCGAGAGTACCCTACGAGCAGTACTTC
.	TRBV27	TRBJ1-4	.	CASSLQTNEKLFF	TGTGCCAGCAGTTTACAAACTAATGAAAAACTGTTTTTT
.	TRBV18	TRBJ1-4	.	CASSPQGRNEKLFF	TGTGCCAGCTCACCCCAGGGGCGTAATGAAAAACTGTTTTTT
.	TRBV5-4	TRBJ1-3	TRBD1	CASSLGQAIPGNTIYF	TGTGCCAGCAGTTTGGGACAGGCCATCCCCGGAAACACCATATATTTT
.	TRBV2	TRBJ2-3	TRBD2	CASSERSGRATDTQYF	TGTGCCAGCAGTGAAAGGTCAGGGAGGGCCACAGATACGCAGTATTTT
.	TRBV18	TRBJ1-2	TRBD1	CASSPPGQITNYGYTF	TGTGCCAGCTCACCACCGGGACAGATAACGAACTATGGCTACACCTTC
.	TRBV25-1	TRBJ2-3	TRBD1	CASSELGRTGSGDTQYF	TGTGCCAGCAGTGAACTCGGCAGGACAGGGTCAGGAGATACGCAGTATTTT
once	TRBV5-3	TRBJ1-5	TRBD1	CARSFRGLQPQHF	TGTGCCAGAAGCTTCAGGGGGCTTCAGCCCCAGCATTTT
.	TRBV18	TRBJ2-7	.	CASSPQDREQYF	TGTGCCAGCTCACCTCAGGATAGGGAGCAGTACTTC
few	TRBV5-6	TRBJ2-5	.	CASSFRDTQETQYF	TGTGCCAGCAGCTTTCGGGACACTCAAGAGACCCAGTACTTC
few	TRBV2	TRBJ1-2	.	CASSLRDYGYTF	TGTGCCAGCAGTCTCCGGGACTATGGCTACACCTTC
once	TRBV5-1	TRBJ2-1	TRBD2	CASSLGSGGSYNEQFF	TGCGCCAGCAGCTTGGGATCGGGGGGCTCCTACAATGAGCAGTTCTTC
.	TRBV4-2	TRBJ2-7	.	CASSQVSGVDRNYEQYF	TGTGCCAGCAGCCAAGTGTCAGGAGTAGACAGGAACTACGAGCAGTACTTC
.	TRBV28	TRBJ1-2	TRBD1	CASTRQGANYGYTF	TGTGCCAGCACCAGACAGGGGGCGAACTATGGCTACACCTTC
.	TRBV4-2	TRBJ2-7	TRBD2	CASSHGRPGLAGALSSYEQYF	TGTGCCAGCAGCCATGGAAGACCCGGACTAGCGGGGGCCCTTAGTTCTTACGAGCAGTACTTC
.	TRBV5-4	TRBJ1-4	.	CASSLNREKLFF	TGTGCCAGCAGCTTGAATCGTGAAAAACTGTTTTTT
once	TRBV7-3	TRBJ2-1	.	CASSLRGRNEQFF	TGTGCCAGCAGCTTAAGGGGGCGGAATGAGCAGTTCTTC
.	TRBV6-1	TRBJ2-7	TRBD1	CASSLGTELYEQYF	TGTGCCAGCAGCTTAGGGACAGAGCTCTACGAGCAGTACTTC
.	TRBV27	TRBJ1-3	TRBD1	CASSLRGGSPWGNTIYF	TGTGCCAGCAGTTTGAGAGGGGGCTCGCCCTGGGGAAACACCATATATTTT
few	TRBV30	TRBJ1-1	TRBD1	CAWSMGQTNTEAFF	TGTGCCTGGAGTATGGGACAGACGAACACTGAAGCTTTCTTT
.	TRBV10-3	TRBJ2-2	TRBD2	CAISGRGRGVTGELFF	TGTGCCATCAGTGGACGGGGCCGGGGGGTCACCGGGGAGCTGTTTTTT
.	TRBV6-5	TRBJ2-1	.	CASREGGLHEQFF	TGTGCCAGCAGGGAGGGGGGGCTGCATGAGCAGTTCTTC
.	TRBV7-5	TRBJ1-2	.	CARSCPGGTYGYTF	TGTGCCAGAAGCTGCCCGGGCGGGACCTATGGCTACACCTTC
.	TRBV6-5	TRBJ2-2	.	CASTGQLLTGELFF	TGTGCCAGCACAGGGCAGTTACTCACCGGGGAGCTGTTTTTT
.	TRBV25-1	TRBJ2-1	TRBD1	CASSAVRDRGGNEQFF	TGTGCCAGCAGTGCCGTCCGGGACAGGGGTGGGAATGAGCAGTTCTTC
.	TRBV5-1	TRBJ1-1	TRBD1	CASSPDRGAFF	TGCGCCAGCAGCCCGGACAGGGGGGCTTTCTTT
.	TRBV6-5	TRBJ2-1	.	CASSNRVREQFF	TGTGCCAGCAGTAACAGGGTACGGGAGCAGTTCTTC
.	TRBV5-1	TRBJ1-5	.	CASSLEGSVAQHF	TGCGCCAGCAGTCTTGAGGGATCGGTAGCCCAGCATTTT
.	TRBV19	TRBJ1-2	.	CASTLRRGLENYGYTF	TGTGCCAGTACCCTCAGGCGGGGGTTAGAGAACTATGGCTACACCTTC
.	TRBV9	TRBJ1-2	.	CASSVLSGDYGYTF	TGTGCCAGCAGCGTCCTTTCAGGGGACTATGGCTACACCTTC
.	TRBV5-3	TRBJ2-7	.	CARSRRRAHEQYF	TGTGCCAGAAGCCGACGCAGGGCCCACGAGCAGTACTTC
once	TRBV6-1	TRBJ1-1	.	CASSDPLVQGWATEAFF	TGTGCCAGCAGTGACCCGTTGGTACAGGGTTGGGCCACTGAAGCTTTCTTT
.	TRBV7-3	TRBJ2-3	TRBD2	CASSLKGVAGVGDTQYF	TGTGCCAGCAGCTTAAAGGGCGTAGCGGGAGTAGGAGATACGCAGTATTTT
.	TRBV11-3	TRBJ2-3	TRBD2	CASSSSGASTDTQYF	TGTGCCAGCAGCTCTAGCGGGGCTTCCACAGATACGCAGTATTTT
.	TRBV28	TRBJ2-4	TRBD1	CASSFPAGQGENIQYF	TGTGCCAGCAGTTTCCCCGCGGGACAGGGGGAAAACATTCAGTACTTC
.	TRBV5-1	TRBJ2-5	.	CASTVAGGETQYF	TGCGCCAGCACCGTCGCCGGAGGGGAGACCCAGTACTTC